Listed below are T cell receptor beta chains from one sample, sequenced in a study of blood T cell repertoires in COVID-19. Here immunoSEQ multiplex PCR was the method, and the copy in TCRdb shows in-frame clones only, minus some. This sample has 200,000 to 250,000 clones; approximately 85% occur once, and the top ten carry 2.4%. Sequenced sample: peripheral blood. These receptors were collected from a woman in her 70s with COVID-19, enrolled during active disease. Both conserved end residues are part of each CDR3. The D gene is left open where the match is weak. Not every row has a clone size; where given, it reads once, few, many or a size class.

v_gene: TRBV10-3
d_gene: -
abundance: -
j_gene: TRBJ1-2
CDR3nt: TGTGCCATCAGTGTAGACAGTAACTATGGCTACACCTTC
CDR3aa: CAISVDSNYGYTF

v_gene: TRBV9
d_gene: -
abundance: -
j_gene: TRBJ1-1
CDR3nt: TGTGCCAGCAGCGTTTTCGACATGAACACTGAAGCTTTCTTT
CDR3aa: CASSVFDMNTEAFF

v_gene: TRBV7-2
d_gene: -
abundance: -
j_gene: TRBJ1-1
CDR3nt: TGTGCCAGCAGCTTAGGTCCCAGTGCGAACACTGAAGCTTTCTTT
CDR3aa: CASSLGPSANTEAFF

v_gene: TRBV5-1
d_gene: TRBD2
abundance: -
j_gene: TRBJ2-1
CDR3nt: TGCGCCAGCAGCCTCCTGGAGGCGGGGGGTCACAATGAGCAGTTCTTC
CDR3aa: CASSLLEAGGHNEQFF

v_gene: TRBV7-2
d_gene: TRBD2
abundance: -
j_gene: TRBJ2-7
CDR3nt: TGTGCCAGCAGTCCCCAAGCGGGGCCCTCCTACGAGCAGTACTTC
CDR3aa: CASSPQAGPSYEQYF

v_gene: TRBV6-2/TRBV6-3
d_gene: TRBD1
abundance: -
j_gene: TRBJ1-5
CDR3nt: TGTGCCAGCAGTTACCCGGGACAGGGAGATCAGCCCCAGCATTTT
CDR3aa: CASSYPGQGDQPQHF

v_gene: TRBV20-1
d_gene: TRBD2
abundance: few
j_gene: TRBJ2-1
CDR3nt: TGCAGTGCTAGTGGGGGGACTAGCGGAGCCTACAATGAGCAGTTCTTC
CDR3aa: CSASGGTSGAYNEQFF

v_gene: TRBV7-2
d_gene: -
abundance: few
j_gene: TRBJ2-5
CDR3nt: TGTGCCAGCAGCTCGAACCCCGGGACTTCCAAAGAGACCCAGTACTTC
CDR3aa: CASSSNPGTSKETQYF

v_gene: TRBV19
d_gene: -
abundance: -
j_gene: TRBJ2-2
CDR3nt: TGTGCCAGCTCCCCGGGACTTCGCCGAATCGGGGAGCTGTTTTTT
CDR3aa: CASSPGLRRIGELFF

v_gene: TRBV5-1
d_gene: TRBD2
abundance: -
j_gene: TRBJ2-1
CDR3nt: TGCGCCAGCAGCTTGCTCAACCTAGCGGGTCTCTCCTACAATGAGCAGTTCTTC
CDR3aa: CASSLLNLAGLSYNEQFF

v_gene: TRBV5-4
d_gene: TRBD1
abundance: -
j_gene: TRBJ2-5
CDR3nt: TGTGCCAGCAGCTCAACAGGGGTCACGGTGGAGACCCAGTACTTC
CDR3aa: CASSSTGVTVETQYF

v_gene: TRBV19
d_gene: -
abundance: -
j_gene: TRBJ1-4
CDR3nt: TGTGCCAGTAGTACTGAGACAGGTGGCCTCCTTAATGAAAAACTGTTTTTT
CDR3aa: CASSTETGGLLNEKLFF

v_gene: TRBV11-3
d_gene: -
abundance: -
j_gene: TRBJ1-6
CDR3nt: TGTGCCAGCAGCTTAGTCGCCAGTCAAGGGGAGGTTAATTCACCCCTCCACTTT
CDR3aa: CASSLVASQGEVNSPLHF

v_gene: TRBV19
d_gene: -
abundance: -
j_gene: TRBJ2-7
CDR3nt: TGTGCCAGTACCCAGAGGATGGGGCCAGGTGGCTACGAGCAGTACTTC
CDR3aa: CASTQRMGPGGYEQYF

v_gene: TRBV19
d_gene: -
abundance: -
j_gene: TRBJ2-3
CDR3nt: TGTGCCACACGGACAGTTACAGATACGCAGTATTTT
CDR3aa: CATRTVTDTQYF

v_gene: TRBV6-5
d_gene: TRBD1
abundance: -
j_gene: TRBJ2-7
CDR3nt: TGTGCCAGCAGTTACCCGCGAGGACAGGGGTGGTACGAGCAGTACTTC
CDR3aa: CASSYPRGQGWYEQYF

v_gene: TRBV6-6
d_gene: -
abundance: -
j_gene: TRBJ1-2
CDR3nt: TGTGCCAGCAATCCGATTGGGGGGATCGCTGGCTACACCTTC
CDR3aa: CASNPIGGIAGYTF

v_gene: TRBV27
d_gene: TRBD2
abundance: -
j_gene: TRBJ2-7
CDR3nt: TGTGCCAGCAGTTCCCTAGCGGGAGGTACCTACGAGCAGTACTTC
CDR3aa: CASSSLAGGTYEQYF

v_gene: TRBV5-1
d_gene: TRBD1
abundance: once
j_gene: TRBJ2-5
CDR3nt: TGCGCCAGCAGCGCCGGGGGACAGGTCGCGGGGGAGACCCAGTACTTC
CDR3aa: CASSAGGQVAGETQYF

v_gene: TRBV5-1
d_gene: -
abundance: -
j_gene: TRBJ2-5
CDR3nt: TGCGCCAGCAGCTTGAGGCTAGACCAAGAGACCCAGTACTTC
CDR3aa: CASSLRLDQETQYF

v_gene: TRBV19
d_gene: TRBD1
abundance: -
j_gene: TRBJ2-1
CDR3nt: TGTGCCAGTAGTATCAGCAGGGGGCCTCCCTACAATGAGCAGTTCTTC
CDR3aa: CASSISRGPPYNEQFF

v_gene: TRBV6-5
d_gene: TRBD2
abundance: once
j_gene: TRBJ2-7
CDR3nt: TGTGCCAGCAGTTACTCCGGGGAGCGGGGTGAGCAGTACTTC
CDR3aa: CASSYSGERGEQYF

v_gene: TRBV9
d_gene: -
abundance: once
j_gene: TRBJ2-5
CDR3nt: TGTGCCAGCAGCGTAGCAGGGATCCGCGAGACCCAGTACTTC
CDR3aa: CASSVAGIRETQYF

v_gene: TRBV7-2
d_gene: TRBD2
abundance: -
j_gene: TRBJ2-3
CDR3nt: TGTGCCAGCAGCTTAGTAGGGCGGGGGGGCGGCACAGATACGCAGTATTTT
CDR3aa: CASSLVGRGGGTDTQYF

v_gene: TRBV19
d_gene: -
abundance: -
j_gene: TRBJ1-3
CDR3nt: TGTGCCAGTATAGGGGCGCTCTCTGGAAACACCATATATTTT
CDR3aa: CASIGALSGNTIYF

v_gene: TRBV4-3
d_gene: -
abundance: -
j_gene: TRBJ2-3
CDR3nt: TGCGCCAGCAGCCAAGGTGGGGCTGGAGATACGCAGTATTTT
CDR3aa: CASSQGGAGDTQYF

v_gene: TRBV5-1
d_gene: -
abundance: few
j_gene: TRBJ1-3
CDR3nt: TGCGCCAGCAGCTTGGCCGCGGCCTCTGGAAACACCATATATTTT
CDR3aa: CASSLAAASGNTIYF

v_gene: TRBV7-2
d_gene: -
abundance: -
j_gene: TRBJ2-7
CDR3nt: TGTGCCAGCAGCTTGGACAGAACCTACGAGCAGTACTTC
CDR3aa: CASSLDRTYEQYF

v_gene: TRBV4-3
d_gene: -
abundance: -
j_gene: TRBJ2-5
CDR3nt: TGCGCCAGCAGCCAAGGGAGGCAAGAGACCCAGTACTTC
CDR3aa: CASSQGRQETQYF

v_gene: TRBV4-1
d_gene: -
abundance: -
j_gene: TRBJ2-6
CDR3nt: TGCGCCAGCAGCCAAGACGGTCGAGGCCTGGTTGGCTCTGGGGCCAACGTCCTGACTTTC
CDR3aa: CASSQDGRGLVGSGANVLTF

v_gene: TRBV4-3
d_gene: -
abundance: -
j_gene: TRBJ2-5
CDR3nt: TGCGCCAGCAGCCAAGATACGGAAGAGACCCAGTACTTC
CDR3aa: CASSQDTEETQYF

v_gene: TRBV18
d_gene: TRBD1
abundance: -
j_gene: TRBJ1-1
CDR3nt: TGTGCCAGCTCTCTCACAGGGGACCCTGAAGCTTTCTTT
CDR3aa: CASSLTGDPEAFF

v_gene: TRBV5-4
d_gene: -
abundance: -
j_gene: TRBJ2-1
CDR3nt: TGTGCCAGCAGCCCGATCTCGGTAGGACTAAACAATGAGCAGTTCTTC
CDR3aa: CASSPISVGLNNEQFF

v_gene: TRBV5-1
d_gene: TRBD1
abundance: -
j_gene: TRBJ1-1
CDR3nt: TGCGCCAGCAGCTTGGAGACAGGGGGCATCACTGAAGCTTTCTTT
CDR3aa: CASSLETGGITEAFF

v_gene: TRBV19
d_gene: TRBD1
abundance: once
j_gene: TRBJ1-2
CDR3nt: TGTGCCAGTAGTATCAGTTATGGGACAGCTTCATTCTATGGCTACACCTTC
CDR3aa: CASSISYGTASFYGYTF

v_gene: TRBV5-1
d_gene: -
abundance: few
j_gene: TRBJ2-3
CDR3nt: TGCGCCAGCAGCTCGAGCGGCGCCACAGATACGCAGTATTTT
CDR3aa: CASSSSGATDTQYF

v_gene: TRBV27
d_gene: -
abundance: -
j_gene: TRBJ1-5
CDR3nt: TGTGCCAGCAGAACAGGGTTAAGCAATCAGCCCCAGCATTTT
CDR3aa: CASRTGLSNQPQHF

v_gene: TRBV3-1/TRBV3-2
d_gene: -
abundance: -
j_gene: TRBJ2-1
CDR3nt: TGTGCCAGCAGCCAAGAGCCAGCTTCCAGGGAGCAGTTCTTC
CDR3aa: CASSQEPASREQFF

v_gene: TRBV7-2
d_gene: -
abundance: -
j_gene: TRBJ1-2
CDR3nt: TGTGCCAGCAGCTTAAGGCAGGGCTACGGCTATGGCTACACCTTC
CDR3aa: CASSLRQGYGYGYTF

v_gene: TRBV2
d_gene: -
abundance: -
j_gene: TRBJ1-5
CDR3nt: TGTGCCAGCATCGGGGATTTCAATCAGCCCCAGCATTTT
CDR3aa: CASIGDFNQPQHF

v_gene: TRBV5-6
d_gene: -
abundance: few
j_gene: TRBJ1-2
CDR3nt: TGTGCCAGCAGCTTGGTACAGAACTATGGCTACACCTTC
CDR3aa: CASSLVQNYGYTF

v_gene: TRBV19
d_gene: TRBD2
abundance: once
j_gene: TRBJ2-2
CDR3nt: TGTGCCAGTAGTCTAACGGGATTTGGACTAGCGGGAGGCTTGAACACCGGGGAGCTGTTTTTT
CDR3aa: CASSLTGFGLAGGLNTGELFF

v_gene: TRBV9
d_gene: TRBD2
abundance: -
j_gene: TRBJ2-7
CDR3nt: TGTGCCAGCAGCGTAGCGGGGGGGTGGTCCTACGAGCAGTACTTC
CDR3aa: CASSVAGGWSYEQYF

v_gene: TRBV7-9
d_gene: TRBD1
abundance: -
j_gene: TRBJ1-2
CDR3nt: TGTGCCAGCAGCCAACTGACCGGGACAGGAGCCTATGGCTACACCTTC
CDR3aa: CASSQLTGTGAYGYTF

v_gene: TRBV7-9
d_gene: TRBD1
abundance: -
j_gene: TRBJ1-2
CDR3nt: TGTGCCAGCAGCTTAATTGGGACAGGGAACTATGGCTACACCTTC
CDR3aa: CASSLIGTGNYGYTF

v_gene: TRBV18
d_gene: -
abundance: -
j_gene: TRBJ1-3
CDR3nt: TGTGCCAGCTCGACATCGCCTCAGGGGTATATTGGAAACACCATATATTTT
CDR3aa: CASSTSPQGYIGNTIYF

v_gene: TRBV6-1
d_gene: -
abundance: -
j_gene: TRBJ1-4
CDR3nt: TGTGCCAGCAGTGAAGACGAGGTGCGTAATGAAAAACTGTTTTTT
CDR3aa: CASSEDEVRNEKLFF

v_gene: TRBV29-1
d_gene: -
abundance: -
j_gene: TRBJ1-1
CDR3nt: TGCAGCTCAAGGGTAGGAGGGAACACTGAAGCTTTCTTT
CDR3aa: CSSRVGGNTEAFF

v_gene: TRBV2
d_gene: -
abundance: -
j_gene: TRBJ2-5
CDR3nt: TGTGCCAGCAGTTGGAGGGTGGAGACCCAGTACTTC
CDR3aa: CASSWRVETQYF

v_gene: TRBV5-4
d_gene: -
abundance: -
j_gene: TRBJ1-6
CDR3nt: TGTGCCAGCAGCTCCTCAGCAGCGTTCAATTCACCCCTCCACTTT
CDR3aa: CASSSSAAFNSPLHF

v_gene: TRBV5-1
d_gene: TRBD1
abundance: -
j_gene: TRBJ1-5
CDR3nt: TGCGCCAGCAGCTTGCTGGACAGGAGGTGGGATCAGCCCCAGCATTTT
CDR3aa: CASSLLDRRWDQPQHF

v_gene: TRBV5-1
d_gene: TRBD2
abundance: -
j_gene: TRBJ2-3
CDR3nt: TGCGCCAGCAGCTCCAGACTAGCGGGAGGGCCCACAGATACGCAGTATTTT
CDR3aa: CASSSRLAGGPTDTQYF

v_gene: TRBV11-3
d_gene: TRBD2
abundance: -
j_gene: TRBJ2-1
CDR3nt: TGTGCCAGCAGCTTAGGGCTAGCGGGAGCAAATGAGCAGTTCTTC
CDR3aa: CASSLGLAGANEQFF

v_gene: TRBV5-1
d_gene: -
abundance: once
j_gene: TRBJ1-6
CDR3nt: TGCGCCAGCAGCTTGCACCGACAGAATAATAATTCACCCCTCCACTTT
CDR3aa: CASSLHRQNNNSPLHF